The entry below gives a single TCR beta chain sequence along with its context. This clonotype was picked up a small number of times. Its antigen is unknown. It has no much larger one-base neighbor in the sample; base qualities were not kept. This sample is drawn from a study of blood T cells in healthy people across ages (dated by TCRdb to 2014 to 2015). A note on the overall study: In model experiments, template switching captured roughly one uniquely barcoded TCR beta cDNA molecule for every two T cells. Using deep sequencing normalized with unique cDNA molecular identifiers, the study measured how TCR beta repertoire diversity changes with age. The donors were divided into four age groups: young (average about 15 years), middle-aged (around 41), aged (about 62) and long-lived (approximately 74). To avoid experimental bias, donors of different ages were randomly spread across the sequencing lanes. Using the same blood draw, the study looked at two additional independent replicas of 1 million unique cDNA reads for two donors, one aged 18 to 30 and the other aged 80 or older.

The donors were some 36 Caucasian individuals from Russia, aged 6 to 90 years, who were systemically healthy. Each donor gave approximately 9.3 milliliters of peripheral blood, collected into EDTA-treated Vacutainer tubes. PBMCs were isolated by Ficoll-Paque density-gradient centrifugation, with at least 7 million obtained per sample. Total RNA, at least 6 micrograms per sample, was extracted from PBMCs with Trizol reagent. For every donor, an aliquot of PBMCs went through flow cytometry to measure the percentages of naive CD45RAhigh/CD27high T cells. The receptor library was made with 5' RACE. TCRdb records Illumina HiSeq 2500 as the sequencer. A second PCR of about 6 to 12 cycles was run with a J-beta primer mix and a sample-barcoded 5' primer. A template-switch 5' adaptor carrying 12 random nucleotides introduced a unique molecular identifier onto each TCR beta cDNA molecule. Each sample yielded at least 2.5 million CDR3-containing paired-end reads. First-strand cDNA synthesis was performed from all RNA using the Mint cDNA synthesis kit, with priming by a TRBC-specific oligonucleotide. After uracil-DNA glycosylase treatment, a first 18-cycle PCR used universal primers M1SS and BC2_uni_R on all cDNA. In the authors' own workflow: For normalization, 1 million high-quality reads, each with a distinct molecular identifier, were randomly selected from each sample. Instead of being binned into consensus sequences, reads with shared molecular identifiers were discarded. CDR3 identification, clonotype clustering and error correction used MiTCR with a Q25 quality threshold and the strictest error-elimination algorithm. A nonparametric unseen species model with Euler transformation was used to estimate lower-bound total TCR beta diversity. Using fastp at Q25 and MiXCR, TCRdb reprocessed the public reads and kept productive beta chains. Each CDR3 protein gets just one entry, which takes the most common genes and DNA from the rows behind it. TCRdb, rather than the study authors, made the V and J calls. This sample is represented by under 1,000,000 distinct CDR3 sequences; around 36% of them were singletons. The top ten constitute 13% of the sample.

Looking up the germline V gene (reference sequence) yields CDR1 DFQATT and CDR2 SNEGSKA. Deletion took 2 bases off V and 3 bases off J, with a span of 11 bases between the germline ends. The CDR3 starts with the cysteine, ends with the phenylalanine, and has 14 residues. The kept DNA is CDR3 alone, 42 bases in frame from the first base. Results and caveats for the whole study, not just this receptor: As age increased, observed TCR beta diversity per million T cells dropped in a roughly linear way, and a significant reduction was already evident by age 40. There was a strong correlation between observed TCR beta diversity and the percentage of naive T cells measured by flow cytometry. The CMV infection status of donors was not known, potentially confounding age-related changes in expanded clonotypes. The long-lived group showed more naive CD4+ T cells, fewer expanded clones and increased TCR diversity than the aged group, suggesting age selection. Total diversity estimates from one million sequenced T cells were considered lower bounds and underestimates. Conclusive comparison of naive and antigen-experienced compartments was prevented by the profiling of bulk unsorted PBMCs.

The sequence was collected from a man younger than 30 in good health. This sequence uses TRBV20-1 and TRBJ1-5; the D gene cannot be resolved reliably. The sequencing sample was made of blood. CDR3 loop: CSARRPVVNQPQHF. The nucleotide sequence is TGCAGTGCTAGACGTCCTGTGGTCAATCAGCCCCAGCATTTT.